This T cell receptor (beta chain) was sequenced for a study of human T cells and chemical hapten exposure. Each CDR3 protein is one row after TCRdb ran MiXCR on the RACE reads. This sample yields about 82,000 distinct CDR3 sequences, of which 13% are seen a single time; more than 4.5% belongs to the top ten. Time point: patch test 3, about 24 weeks after DPC sensitization. The treatment denotes: therapeutic diphenylcyclopropenone sensitization with weekly scalp DPC. This clonotype was counted a few times. This CDR3 is built from 19 residues. J lost 1 base, V lost 4 bases, and 17 bases had no gene match. Germline V gene lookup returns CDR1 MNHEY and CDR2 SVGEGT.

Sequenced here: whole blood, sampled in connection with sensitization to the hapten diphenylcyclopropenone (DPC). The source is a woman aged 50 to 65 with alopecia areata. Some clones in this sample may be carry-over from other donors' samples. The genes are TRBV6-2 or TRBV6-3 and TRBJ2-3; 7 bases line up with TRBD2. In nucleotides, the CDR3 is TGTGCCAGCAGTTCGTTTGCGGGAGTGAGCCGAGCGCGCACAGATACGCAGTATTTT. Its translation is CASSSFAGVSRARTDTQYF.